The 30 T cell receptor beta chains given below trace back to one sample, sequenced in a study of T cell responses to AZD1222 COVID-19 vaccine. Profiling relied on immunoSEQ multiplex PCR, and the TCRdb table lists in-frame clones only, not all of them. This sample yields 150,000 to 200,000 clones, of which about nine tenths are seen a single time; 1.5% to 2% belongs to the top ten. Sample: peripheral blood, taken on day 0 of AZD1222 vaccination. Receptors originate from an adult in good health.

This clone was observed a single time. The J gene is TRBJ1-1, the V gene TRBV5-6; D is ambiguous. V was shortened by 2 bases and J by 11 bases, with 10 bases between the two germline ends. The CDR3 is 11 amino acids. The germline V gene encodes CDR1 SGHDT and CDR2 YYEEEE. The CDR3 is CASSLSGLAFF. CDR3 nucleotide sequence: TGTGCCAGCAGCTTATCGGGTTTGGCTTTCTTT.

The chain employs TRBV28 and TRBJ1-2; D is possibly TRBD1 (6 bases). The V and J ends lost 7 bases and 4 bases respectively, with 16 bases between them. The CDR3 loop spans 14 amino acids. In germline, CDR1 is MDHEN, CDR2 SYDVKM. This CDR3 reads CASTGNRASYGYTF. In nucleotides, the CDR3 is TGTGCCAGCACCGGTAACAGGGCTTCCTATGGCTACACCTTC.

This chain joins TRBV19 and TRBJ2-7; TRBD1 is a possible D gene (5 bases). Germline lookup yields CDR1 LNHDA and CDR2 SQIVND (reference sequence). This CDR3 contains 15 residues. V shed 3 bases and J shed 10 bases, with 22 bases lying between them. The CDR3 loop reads CASSIRTGRRVNQYF. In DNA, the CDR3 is TGTGCCAGTAGTATTCGAACAGGTCGAAGGGTAAATCAGTACTTC. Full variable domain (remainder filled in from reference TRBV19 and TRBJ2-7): DGGITQSPKYLFRKEGQNVTLSCEQNLNHDAMYWYRQDPGQGLRLIYYSQIVNDFQKGDIAEGYSVSREKKESFPLTVTSAQKNPTAFYLCASSIRTGRRVNQYFGPGTRLTVT.

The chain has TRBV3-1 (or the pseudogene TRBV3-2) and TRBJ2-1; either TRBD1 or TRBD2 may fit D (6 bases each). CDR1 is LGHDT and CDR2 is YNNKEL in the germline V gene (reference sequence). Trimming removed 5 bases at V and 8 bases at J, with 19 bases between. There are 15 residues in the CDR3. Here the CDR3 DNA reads TGTGCCAGCAGCTTGTCAGCGGTGGGGGGCGATGAGCAGTTCTTC. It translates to CASSLSAVGGDEQFF.

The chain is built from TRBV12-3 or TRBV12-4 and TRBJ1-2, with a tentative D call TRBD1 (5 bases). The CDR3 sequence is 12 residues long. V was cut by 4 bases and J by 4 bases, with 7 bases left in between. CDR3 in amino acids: CASSSGTYGYTF. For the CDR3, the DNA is TGTGCCAGCAGTTCGGGGACCTATGGCTACACCTTC.

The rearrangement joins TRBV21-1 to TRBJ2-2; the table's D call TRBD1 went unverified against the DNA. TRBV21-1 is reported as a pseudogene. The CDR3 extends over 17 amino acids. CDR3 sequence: CASSKEEGQANTGELFF. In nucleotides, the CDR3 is TGTGCCAGCAGCAAAGAGGAAGGACAGGCGAACACCGGGGAGCTGTTTTTT.

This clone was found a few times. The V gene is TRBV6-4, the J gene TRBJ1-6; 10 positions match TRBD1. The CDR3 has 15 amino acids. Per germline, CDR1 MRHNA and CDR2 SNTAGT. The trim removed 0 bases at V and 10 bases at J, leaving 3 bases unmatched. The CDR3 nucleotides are TGTGCCAGCAGTGACTCGAGGACAGGGGGGTCACCCCTCCACTTT. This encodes CASSDSRTGGSPLHF.

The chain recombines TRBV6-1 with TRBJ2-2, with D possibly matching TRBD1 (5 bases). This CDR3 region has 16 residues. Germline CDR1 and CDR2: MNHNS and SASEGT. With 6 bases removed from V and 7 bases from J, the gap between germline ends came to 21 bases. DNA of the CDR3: TGTGCCAGCAGCGAACCAGGGTTTGAAGTTAGCGGGGAGCTGTTTTTT. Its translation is CASSEPGFEVSGELFF.

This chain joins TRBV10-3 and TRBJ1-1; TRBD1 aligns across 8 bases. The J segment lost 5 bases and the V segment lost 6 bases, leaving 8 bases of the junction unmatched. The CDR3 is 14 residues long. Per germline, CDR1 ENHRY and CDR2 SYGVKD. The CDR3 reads CAISDRGYRTEAFF. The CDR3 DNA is TGTGCCATCAGCGACAGGGGCTATCGAACTGAAGCTTTCTTT.

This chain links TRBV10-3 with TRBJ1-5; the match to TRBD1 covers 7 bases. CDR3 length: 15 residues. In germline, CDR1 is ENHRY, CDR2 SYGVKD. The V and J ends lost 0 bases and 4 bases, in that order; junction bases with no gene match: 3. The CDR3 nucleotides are TGTGCCATCAGTGAGTCGGGGACAGCTAATCAGCCCCAGCATTTT. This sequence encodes CAISESGTANQPQHF.

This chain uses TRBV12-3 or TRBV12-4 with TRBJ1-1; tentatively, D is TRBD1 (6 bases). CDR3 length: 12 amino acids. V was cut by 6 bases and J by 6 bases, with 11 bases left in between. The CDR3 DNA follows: TGTGCCAGCAGGGGGGCCAGGGCTGAAGCTTTCTTT. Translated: CASRGARAEAFF.

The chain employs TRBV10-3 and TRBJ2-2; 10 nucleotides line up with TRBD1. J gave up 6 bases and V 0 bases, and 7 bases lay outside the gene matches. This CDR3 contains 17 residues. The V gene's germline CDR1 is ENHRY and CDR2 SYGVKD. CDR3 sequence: CAISESGDRGRPGELFF. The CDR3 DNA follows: TGTGCCATCAGTGAGTCGGGGGACAGGGGCCGCCCCGGGGAGCTGTTTTTT.

CDR3 amino acids: CASSVDWGSYGYTF. CDR3 DNA sequence: TGTGCCAGCAGCGTAGATTGGGGGTCCTATGGCTACACCTTC. The chain carries TRBV9 and TRBJ1-2, with D maybe TRBD1 (5 bases). This CDR3 has 14 residues. Trimming pared 0 bases from V and 4 bases from J, leaving 10 bases between. Germline lookup yields CDR1 SGDLS and CDR2 YYNGEE. The variable domain in full, completed from reference TRBV9 and TRBJ1-2, reads DSGVTQTPKHLITATGQRVTLRCSPRSGDLSVYWYQQSLDQGLQFLIQYYNGEERAKGNILERFSAQQFPDLHSELNLSSLELGDSALYFCASSVDWGSYGYTFGSGTRLTVV.

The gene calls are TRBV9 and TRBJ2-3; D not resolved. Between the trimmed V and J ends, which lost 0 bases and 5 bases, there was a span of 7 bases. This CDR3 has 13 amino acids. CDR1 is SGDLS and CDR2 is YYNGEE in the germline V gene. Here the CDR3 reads CASSVVKGDTQYF. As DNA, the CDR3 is TGTGCCAGCAGCGTAGTGAAAGGAGATACGCAGTATTTT.

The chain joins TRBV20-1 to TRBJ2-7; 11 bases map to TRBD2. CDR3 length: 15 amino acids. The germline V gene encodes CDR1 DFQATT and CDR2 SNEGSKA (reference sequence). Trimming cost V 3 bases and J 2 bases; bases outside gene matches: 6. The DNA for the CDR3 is TGCAGTGCTAGTAGGCCTAGCGGGAGGACCTACGAGCAGTACTTC. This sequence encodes CSASRPSGRTYEQYF.

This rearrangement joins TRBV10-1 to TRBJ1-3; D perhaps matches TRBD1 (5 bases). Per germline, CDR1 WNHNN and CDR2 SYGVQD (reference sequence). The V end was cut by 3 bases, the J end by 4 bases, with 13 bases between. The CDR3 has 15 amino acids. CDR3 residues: CASSDTGLPGNTIYF. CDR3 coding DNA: TGCGCCAGCAGTGATACGGGACTGCCGGGAAACACCATATATTTT.

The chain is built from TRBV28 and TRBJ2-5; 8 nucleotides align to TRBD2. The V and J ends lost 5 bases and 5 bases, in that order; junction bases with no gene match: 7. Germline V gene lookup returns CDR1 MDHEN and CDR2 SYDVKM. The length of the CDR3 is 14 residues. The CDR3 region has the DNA TGTGCCAGCAGTCCCGGGGGGGGGCAGGAGACCCAGTACTTC. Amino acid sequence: CASSPGGGQETQYF.

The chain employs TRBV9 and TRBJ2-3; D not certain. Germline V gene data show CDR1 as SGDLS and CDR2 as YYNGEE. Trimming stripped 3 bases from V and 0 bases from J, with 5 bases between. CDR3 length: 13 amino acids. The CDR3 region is CASSGGSTDTQYF. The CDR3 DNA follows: TGTGCCAGCAGCGGTGGAAGCACAGATACGCAGTATTTT. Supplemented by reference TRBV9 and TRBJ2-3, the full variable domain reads DSGVTQTPKHLITATGQRVTLRCSPRSGDLSVYWYQQSLDQGLQFLIQYYNGEERAKGNILERFSAQQFPDLHSELNLSSLELGDSALYFCASSGGSTDTQYFGPGTRLTVL.

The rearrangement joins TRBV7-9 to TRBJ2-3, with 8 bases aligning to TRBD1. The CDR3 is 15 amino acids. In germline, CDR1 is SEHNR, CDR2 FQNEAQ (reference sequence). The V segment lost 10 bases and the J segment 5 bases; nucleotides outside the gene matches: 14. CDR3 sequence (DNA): TGTGCCACCTCTCGGACAGGGCCAGATGGAGATACGCAGTATTTT. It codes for CATSRTGPDGDTQYF. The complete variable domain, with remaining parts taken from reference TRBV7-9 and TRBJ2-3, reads DTGVSQNPRHKITKRGQNVTFRCDPISEHNRLYWYRQTLGQGPEFLTYFQNEAQLEKSRLLSDRFSAERPKGSFSTLEIQRTEQGDSAMYLCATSRTGPDGDTQYFGPGTRLTVL.

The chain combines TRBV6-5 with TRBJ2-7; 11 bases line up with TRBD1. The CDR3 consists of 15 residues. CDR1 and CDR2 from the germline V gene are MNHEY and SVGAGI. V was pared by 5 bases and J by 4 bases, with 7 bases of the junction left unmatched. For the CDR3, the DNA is TGTGCCAGCAGTCTGCCGGGACAGGGGGAATACGAGCAGTACTTC. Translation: CASSLPGQGEYEQYF.

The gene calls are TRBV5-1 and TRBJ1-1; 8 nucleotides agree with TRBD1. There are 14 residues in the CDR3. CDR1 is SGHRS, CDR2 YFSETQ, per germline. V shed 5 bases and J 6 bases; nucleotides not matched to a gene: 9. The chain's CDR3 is CASSFITTGAEAFF. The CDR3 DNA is TGCGCCAGCAGTTTCATCACGACAGGGGCTGAAGCTTTCTTT.

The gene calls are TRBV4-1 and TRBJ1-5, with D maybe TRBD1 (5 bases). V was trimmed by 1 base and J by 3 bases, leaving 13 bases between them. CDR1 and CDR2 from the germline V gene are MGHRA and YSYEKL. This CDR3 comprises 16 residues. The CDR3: CASSQVWTSDNQPQHF. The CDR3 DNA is TGCGCCAGCAGCCAAGTTTGGACAAGCGACAATCAGCCCCAGCATTTT.

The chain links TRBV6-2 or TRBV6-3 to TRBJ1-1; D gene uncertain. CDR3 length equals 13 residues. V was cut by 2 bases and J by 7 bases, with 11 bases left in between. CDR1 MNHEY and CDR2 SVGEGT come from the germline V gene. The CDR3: CASSYPVYYEAFF. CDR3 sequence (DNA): TGTGCCAGCAGTTACCCCGTTTACTATGAAGCTTTCTTT.

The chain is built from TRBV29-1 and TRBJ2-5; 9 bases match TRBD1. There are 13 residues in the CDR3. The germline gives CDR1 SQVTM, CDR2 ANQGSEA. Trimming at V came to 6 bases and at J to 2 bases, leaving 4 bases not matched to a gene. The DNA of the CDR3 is TGCAGCGTACCGGGACAGGGACAAGAGACCCAGTACTTC. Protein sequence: CSVPGQGQETQYF.

The CDR3 nucleotides are TGTGCCAGCAATCCCACCTTTGGGTCCTACAATGAGCAGTTCTTC. It encodes CASNPTFGSYNEQFF. The rearrangement joins TRBV6-5 to TRBJ2-1; D gene unclear. The CDR3 has 15 amino acids. Germline loops: CDR1 MNHEY, CDR2 SVGAGI. V was pared by 7 bases and J by 1 base, with 14 bases between.

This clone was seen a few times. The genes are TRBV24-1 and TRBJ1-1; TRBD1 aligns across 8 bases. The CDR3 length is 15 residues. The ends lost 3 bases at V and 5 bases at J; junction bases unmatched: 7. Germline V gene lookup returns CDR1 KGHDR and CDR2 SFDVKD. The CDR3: CATSDPRQGTTEAFF. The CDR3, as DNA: TGTGCCACCAGTGATCCGCGACAGGGGACAACTGAAGCTTTCTTT.

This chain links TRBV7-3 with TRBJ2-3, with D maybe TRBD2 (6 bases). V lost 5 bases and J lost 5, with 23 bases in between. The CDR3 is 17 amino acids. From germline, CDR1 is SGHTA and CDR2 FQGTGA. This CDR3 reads CASSPRAEGTLIDTQYF. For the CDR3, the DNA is TGTGCCAGCAGCCCCAGGGCCGAGGGGACTTTGATAGATACGCAGTATTTT.

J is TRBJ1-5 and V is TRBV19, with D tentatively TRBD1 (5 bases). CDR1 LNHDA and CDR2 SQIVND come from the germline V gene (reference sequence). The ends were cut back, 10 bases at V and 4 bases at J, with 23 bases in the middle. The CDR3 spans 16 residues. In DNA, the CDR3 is TGTGCCACCACGACAAAGTCGGGACGGCTTAATCAGCCCCAGCATTTT. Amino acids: CATTTKSGRLNQPQHF.

CDR3 bases: TGTGCCAGCAGTAACCAACAGCTTCAGAGTTGGTCCCAGCATTTT. Amino acid sequence: CASSNQQLQSWSQHF. The V call is TRBV6-5, the J call TRBJ1-5, with unresolved D. V lost 5 bases and J 11 bases, leaving 22 bases between the germline ends. The germline CDR1 and CDR2 sequences are MNHEY and SVGAGI. The CDR3 loop spans 15 amino acids.

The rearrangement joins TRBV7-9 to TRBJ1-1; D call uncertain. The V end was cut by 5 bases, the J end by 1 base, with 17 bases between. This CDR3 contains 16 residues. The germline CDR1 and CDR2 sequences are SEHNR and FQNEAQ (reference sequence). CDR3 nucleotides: TGTGCCAGCAGCCACACGCATATAGCACAGAACACTGAAGCTTTCTTT. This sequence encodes CASSHTHIAQNTEAFF.